The present T cell receptor (beta chain) was sequenced within a study of blood T cell repertoires in COVID-19. For the study at large: Material from acute and convalescent COVID-19 was sourced from the United States, Italy and Spain.

Using immunoSEQ multiplex PCR, the repertoire was profiled, and TCRdb retains in-frame clones only, with some absent. In the table there are 70,000 to 90,000 clones, about 85% of which are singletons. This CDR3 has 12 amino acids. The receptor was derived from a man in his fifties or sixties with acute or convalescent COVID-19. Sequencing was done on a sample of peripheral blood. The chain uses TRBV21-1 and TRBJ1-5. TRBV21-1 has pseudogene status. CDR3 residues: CATPSGHQPQHF. The CDR3 nucleotides read TGTGCCACCCCCTCGGGTCATCAGCCCCAGCATTTT.